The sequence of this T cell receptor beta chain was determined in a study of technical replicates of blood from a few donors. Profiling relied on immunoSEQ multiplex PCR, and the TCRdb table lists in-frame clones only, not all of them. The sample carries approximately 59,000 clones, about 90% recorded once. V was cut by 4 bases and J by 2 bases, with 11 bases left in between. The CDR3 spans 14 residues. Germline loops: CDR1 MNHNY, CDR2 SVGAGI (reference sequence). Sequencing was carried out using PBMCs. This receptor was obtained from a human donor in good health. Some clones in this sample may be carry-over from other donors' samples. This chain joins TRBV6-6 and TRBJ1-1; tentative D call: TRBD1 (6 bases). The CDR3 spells CASSSGTHNTEAFF. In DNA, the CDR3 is TGTGCCAGCAGTTCCGGGACACATAACACTGAAGCTTTCTTT.